Listed here are 17 T cell receptor beta chains from one sample, sequenced in a study of control samples from healthy donors and cancer patients. The method was immunoSEQ multiplex PCR; TCRdb's version includes in-frame clones alone and lacks a portion of them. The repertoire includes 95,000 to 150,000 clones, around 87% of them detected once, and about 2.7% sits in the top ten. Sequenced sample: blood. These receptors all come from a man aged 55 to 70 in good health.

The chain joins TRBV28 to TRBJ1-1, with 9 bases aligning to TRBD1. V shed 6 bases, J shed 5 bases, and the junction held 7 bases outside the gene matches. CDR1 is MDHEN and CDR2 is SYDVKM in the germline V gene. The CDR3 sequence is 14 residues long. The CDR3, as DNA: TGTGCCAGCAGGAGGACAGGGGTTGTGACTGAAGCTTTCTTT. Protein product: CASRRTGVVTEAFF. Full variable domain (remainder filled in from reference TRBV28 and TRBJ1-1): DVKVTQSSRYLVKRTGEKVFLECVQDMDHENMFWYRQDPGLGLRLIYFSYDVKMKEKGDIPEGYSVSREKKERFSLILESASTNQTSMYLCASRRTGVVTEAFFGQGTRLTVV.

This rearrangement joins TRBV28 to TRBJ2-5, with 7 positions matching TRBD2. Losses at the gene ends were 7 bases for V and 9 bases for J; bases not matched to a gene: 8. The CDR3 consists of 12 residues. Germline loops: CDR1 MDHEN, CDR2 SYDVKM. This chain's CDR3 is CASNLWGGPQYF. The CDR3 nucleotides read TGTGCCAGCAACCTTTGGGGGGGACCCCAGTACTTC.

CDR3 in DNA: TGCGCCAGCAGCCAAGAGGGGGGGAGTACTGAAGCTTTCTTT. This codes for CASSQEGGSTEAFF. This sequence joins TRBV4-1 and TRBJ1-1; D is perhaps TRBD1 (5 bases). CDR1 and CDR2 from the germline V gene are MGHRA and YSYEKL. With 0 bases removed from V and 5 bases from J, the gap between germline ends came to 10 bases. The CDR3 length is 14 residues.

This clone appeared a few times. The chain uses TRBV6-6 and TRBJ2-1; D not resolved. CDR1 and CDR2 from the germline V gene are MNHNY and SVGAGI (reference sequence). Trimming took 0 bases from V and 2 from J, leaving 5 bases between them. This CDR3 has 14 residues. This CDR3 reads CASSYSETYNEQFF. In DNA, the CDR3 is TGTGCCAGCAGTTACTCGGAAACCTACAATGAGCAGTTCTTC.

The chain couples TRBV19 to TRBJ1-1; the D is unclear. Deletions cut 2 bases from V and 1 base from J, with 11 bases between. The CDR3 loop spans 15 amino acids. Germline CDR1 reads LNHDA; CDR2 reads SQIVND (reference sequence). CDR3 nucleotide sequence: TGTGCCAGTAGTATAAGATGGGTCCAGAACACTGAAGCTTTCTTT. Protein product: CASSIRWVQNTEAFF.

The rearrangement joins TRBV9 to TRBJ2-2; D ambiguous. CDR3 size: 14 residues. Between the trimmed V and J ends, which lost 0 bases and 1 base, there was a span of 4 bases. Per the germline V gene, CDR1 is SGDLS and CDR2 is YYNGEE. The CDR3 DNA sequence: TGTGCCAGCAGCGTAGACTGGAACACCGGGGAGCTGTTTTTT. Amino acids: CASSVDWNTGELFF.

V and J are TRBV4-3 and TRBJ2-3; D is ambiguous. With 0 bases removed from V and 1 base from J, the gap between germline ends came to 11 bases. Germline lookup yields CDR1 LGHNA and CDR2 YSLEER. This CDR3 region has 16 residues. The CDR3 loop is CASSQDWTVGTDTQYF. In nucleotides, the CDR3 is TGCGCCAGCAGCCAAGATTGGACGGTCGGCACAGATACGCAGTATTTT.

This chain connects TRBV9 to TRBJ2-7; 11 bases fit TRBD2. This CDR3 comprises 16 residues. V was pared by 1 base and J by 7 bases, with 10 bases of the junction left unmatched. Germline V CDR1 and CDR2: SGDLS, YYNGEE. CDR3 coding DNA: TGTGCCAGCAGCGTAAGGGGTAGCGGGGGGGCAAAGGAGCAGTACTTC. This codes for CASSVRGSGGAKEQYF.

V usage is TRBV19 and J usage is TRBJ1-3; D gene ambiguous. V dropped 9 bases and J dropped 2 bases, with 20 bases sitting between them. CDR1 and CDR2 (germline): LNHDA, SQIVND (reference sequence). The CDR3 runs 16 residues. For the CDR3, the DNA is TGTGCCAGCACAAGCTTCGGACTGGCCACTGGAAACACCATATATTTT. It codes for CASTSFGLATGNTIYF. Full variable domain (outside the CDR3, taken from reference TRBV19 and TRBJ1-3): DGGITQSPKYLFRKEGQNVTLSCEQNLNHDAMYWYRQDPGQGLRLIYYSQIVNDFQKGDIAEGYSVSREKKESFPLTVTSAQKNPTAFYLCASTSFGLATGNTIYFGEGSWLTVV.

The chain recombines TRBV29-1 with TRBJ2-2; either TRBD1 or TRBD2 may supply D (5 bases each). This CDR3 region has 14 residues. V was trimmed by 5 bases and J by 1 base, leaving 11 bases between them. CDR1 and CDR2 from the germline V gene are SQVTM and ANQGSEA. The CDR3 reads CSVKPGGNTGELFF. The CDR3 DNA reads as TGCAGCGTTAAGCCTGGGGGGAACACCGGGGAGCTGTTTTTT.

The table lists this clone with a few counts. J is TRBJ1-6 and V is TRBV19, with 7 bases that match TRBD1. The CDR3 runs 13 residues. Germline CDR1 is LNHDA and CDR2 is SQIVND (reference sequence). Unmatched junction bases numbered 6, after V lost 7 bases and J lost 9 bases. Here the CDR3 DNA reads TGTGCCAGTAATTCAGGGGGTGGTTCACCCCTCCACTTT. Its protein product is CASNSGGGSPLHF.

This clone was seen more than once but under ten times. Other nucleotide sequences from this sample produce the same CDR3. The chain combines TRBV5-4 with TRBJ2-2; possibly TRBD1 or TRBD2 for D (5 bases each). Germline CDR1 reads SGHNT; CDR2 reads YYREEE (reference sequence). V lost 0 bases, J lost 4 bases, and 7 bases lay in between. This CDR3 spans 14 amino acids. CDR3 protein: CASSLGGVTGELFF. CDR3 sequence (DNA): TGTGCCAGCAGCTTGGGAGGGGTCACCGGGGAGCTGTTTTTT.

This chain connects TRBV5-1 to TRBJ2-5; D possibly corresponds to TRBD2 (6 bases). The CDR3 covers 15 residues. V shed 6 bases and J shed 2 bases, with 17 bases lying between them. Germline-derived CDR1 and CDR2 are SGHRS and YFSETQ. CDR3 sequence: CASNQAGLVQETQYF. CDR3 coding DNA: TGCGCCAGCAACCAGGCGGGGTTGGTACAAGAGACCCAGTACTTC.

The rearrangement joins TRBV9 to TRBJ1-2, with no clear D. The CDR3 loop spans 14 amino acids. Trimming stripped 0 bases from V and 1 base from J, with 7 bases between. Germline-derived CDR1 and CDR2 are SGDLS and YYNGEE. In DNA, the CDR3 is TGTGCCAGCAGCGTAGAGCTAGATAACTATGGCTACACCTTC. It translates to CASSVELDNYGYTF.

V and J are TRBV5-8 and TRBJ1-1; TRBD1 is a possible D gene (5 bases). The CDR3 is 18 residues long. Germline V CDR1 and CDR2: SGHTS, YDEGEE. Trimming shortened V by 0 bases and J by 3 bases, and 21 bases separated the two germline ends. The CDR3 spells CASSLANMRWQGDTEAFF. The DNA for the CDR3 is TGTGCCAGCAGCTTGGCCAATATGAGGTGGCAGGGTGACACTGAAGCTTTCTTT.

This sequence joins TRBV27 and TRBJ1-2, with 12 bases that match TRBD1. Germline CDR1 and CDR2: MNHEY and SMNVEV (reference sequence). The CDR3 extends over 14 amino acids. Trimming at V came to 6 bases and at J to 4 bases, leaving 3 bases not matched to a gene. Written as DNA, the CDR3 is TGTGCCAGCAGGCCGGGACAGGGGGCCTATGGCTACACCTTC. Protein product: CASRPGQGAYGYTF.

The V and J genes are TRBV5-1 and TRBJ1-2; D unresolved. Trimming removed 0 bases from V and 8 bases from J, with 11 bases in between. CDR1 and CDR2 from the germline V gene are SGHRS and YFSETQ. The CDR3 runs 13 residues. CDR3 coding DNA: TGCGCCAGCAGCTTGGAGGTAGATCAAGGCTACACCTTC. It specifies CASSLEVDQGYTF.